These 2 T cell receptor beta chains share one sample of origin, sequenced in a study of T cells in localized non-small cell lung cancer (dated by TCRdb to the early 2020s). Receptor amplification or capture employed the immunoSEQ multiplex PCR assay. Sourced from immuneACCESS, this table was stored by TCRdb with only in-frame sequences that have V and J called. A share of the clones is absent; for the studies checked, an unresolved V gene accounts for under half, and the remainder has no known explanation. The sample data list about 52,000 clones, and 70% to 90% of these were observed just once. The ten most abundant clones make up about 16% of the sample. The sequences come from PBMCs, collected before any cancer treatment. All receptors derive from a female donor with stage II lung adenocarcinoma.

This clone was observed once. The CDR3 DNA follows: TGCGCCAGCAGTGAGTATGGGGCGGCTGAAGCTTTCTTT. Protein product: CASSEYGAAEAFF. V is TRBV10-1 and J is TRBJ1-1; D is possibly TRBD1 (5 bases). The V end was cut by 1 base, the J end by 6 bases, with 9 bases between. The CDR3 spans 13 residues. CDR1 WNHNN and CDR2 SYGVQD come from the germline V gene (reference sequence).

This clone is medium-sized by share. Other DNA sequences in the sample encode the same CDR3. The chain carries TRBV5-1 and TRBJ1-1; D call uncertain. The V and J ends lost 4 bases and 5 bases respectively, with 6 bases between them. The CDR3 is made up of 11 amino acids. CDR1 is SGHRS and CDR2 is YFSETQ in the germline V gene. The CDR3 reads CASSLGTEAFF. The CDR3 nucleotides are TGCGCCAGCAGCCTCGGGACTGAAGCTTTCTTT. The variable domain in full, completed from reference TRBV5-1 and TRBJ1-1, reads KAGVTQTPRYLIKTRGQQVTLSCSPISGHRSVSWYQQTPGQGLQFLFEYFSETQRNKGNFPGRFSGRQFSNSRSEMNVSTLELGDSALYLCASSLGTEAFFGQGTRLTVV.